These 13 T cell receptor beta chains originate from one sample sequenced in a study of T cell repertoires in cytomegalovirus infection. TCRdb called the reads again in MiXCR, with one record for every CDR3 protein. Altogether hundreds of thousands of distinct CDR3 sequences are present, 24% being singletons, with the ten largest covering less than 9.5%. The sequencing input was CD8+ T cells from PBMCs. The receptors were sampled from a human donor in good health (CMV status not recorded). Some clones in this sample may be carry-over from other donors' samples.

This clonotype was counted at least ten times. This chain links TRBV7-3 with TRBJ2-1; perhaps TRBD2 as D (6 bases). Deletions cut 3 bases from V and 1 base from J, with 13 bases between. CDR1 is SGHTA and CDR2 is FQGTGA in the germline V gene. The CDR3 is made up of 16 amino acids. Here the CDR3 reads CASSLMRGGSYNEQFF. The CDR3 DNA follows: TGTGCCAGCAGCTTGATGCGGGGAGGATCCTACAATGAGCAGTTCTTC.

This rearrangement joins TRBV28 to TRBJ1-5, with unresolved D. The V and J ends lost 8 bases and 1 base respectively, with 12 bases between them. From germline, CDR1 is MDHEN and CDR2 SYDVKM. CDR3 size: 14 residues. The CDR3 bases are TGTGCCAGCTCGGACGGCGAAAGCAATCAGCCCCAGCATTTT. It is translated as CASSDGESNQPQHF.

In this sample, this clonotype turned up a few times. This chain connects TRBV6-4 to TRBJ2-2; D is undetermined. Germline V gene data show CDR1 as MRHNA and CDR2 as SNTAGT. The CDR3 has 13 amino acids. V lost 2 bases and J lost 1, with 2 bases in between. In DNA, the CDR3 is TGTGCCAGCAGTGACGAGAACACCGGGGAGCTGTTTTTT. Its protein product is CASSDENTGELFF.

In this sample, this clonotype turned up a few times. V usage is TRBV19 and J usage is TRBJ2-7; 9 nucleotides agree with TRBD1. Trimming took 6 bases from V and 4 from J; bases not matched to a gene: 7. Germline V CDR1 and CDR2: LNHDA, SQIVND (reference sequence). This CDR3 is 14 amino acids long. Here the CDR3 DNA reads TGTGCCAGTAGACCCCGGGGACAGGGATACGAGCAGTACTTC. This translates into CASRPRGQGYEQYF.

This clonotype was seen once. This may be a read error, as it is one base from a much larger clone. The chain recombines TRBV7-4 with TRBJ1-1; D unclear. The CDR3 runs to 15 residues. Per germline, CDR1 SGHVT and CDR2 SQSDAQ. The CDR3 protein is CANSLNAVVNTEAFF. In DNA, the CDR3 is TGTGCCAACAGCTTAAATGCAGTCGTGAACACTGAAGCTTTCTTT.

CDR3 DNA sequence: TGCAGCGCTGCTAGCATCTCTAACTATGGCTACACCTTC. This gives the protein CSAASISNYGYTF. The rearrangement links TRBV29-1 to TRBJ1-2; no clear D gene. V was clipped by 7 bases and J by 0 bases, with 12 bases between them. The CDR3 spans 13 residues. Germline V lookup: CDR1 SQVTM, CDR2 ANQGSEA.

This clonotype came up once. It may be a read error: a sequence one base away is much more abundant. This chain joins TRBV5-6 and TRBJ2-3; the match to TRBD1 covers 7 bases. The junction had 9 bases not matched to a gene; V was cut back by 6 bases and J by 2 bases. The CDR3 runs 15 residues. CDR1 is SGHDT, CDR2 YYEEEE, per germline. The CDR3 DNA reads TGTGCCAGCACCTCCCGGGACAGAGACACAGATACGCAGTATTTT. Translating gives CASTSRDRDTDTQYF.

The chain is built from TRBV7-9 and TRBJ2-2; 12 bases are shared with TRBD1. The CDR3 is 16 residues long. The ends lost 6 bases at V and 4 bases at J; junction bases unmatched: 6. Germline CDR1 reads SEHNR; CDR2 reads FQNEAQ (reference sequence). CDR3 nucleotides: TGTGCCAGCAGGCCGGGACAGGGGGCTTTCACCGGGGAGCTGTTTTTT. It translates to CASRPGQGAFTGELFF. The variable domain in full, with the rest retrieved from reference TRBV7-9 and TRBJ2-2, is DTGVSQNPRHKITKRGQNVTFRCDPISEHNRLYWYRQTLGQGPEFLTYFQNEAQLEKSRLLSDRFSAERPKGSFSTLEIQRTEQGDSAMYLCASRPGQGAFTGELFFGEGSRLTVL.

A word on this clonotype: This clone may be a read error of a much larger clone one base away. The V call is TRBV7-6, the J call TRBJ2-1; 8 nucleotides match TRBD2. The CDR3 consists of 15 residues. The germline gives CDR1 SGHVS, CDR2 FNYEAQ. The junction had 6 bases not matched to a gene; V was cut back by 1 base and J by 7 bases. The chain's CDR3 is CASSLDSGGRNEQFF. In DNA form, the CDR3 reads TGTGCCAGCAGCTTAGACTCGGGGGGGCGAAATGAGCAGTTCTTC.

The gene calls are TRBV20-1 and TRBJ1-1; maybe TRBD1 (5 bases). CDR3 size: 15 residues. Trimming cost V 0 bases and J 5 bases, with 16 bases left between them. Germline-derived CDR1 and CDR2 are DFQATT and SNEGSKA (reference sequence). CDR3 region: CSARDSREYGTEAFF. CDR3 nucleotide sequence: TGCAGTGCTAGAGATTCCAGGGAATATGGTACTGAAGCTTTCTTT.

V is TRBV7-9 and J is TRBJ1-2, with no clear D. Between the trimmed V and J ends, which lost 5 bases and 8 bases, there was a span of 15 bases. CDR1 is SEHNR, CDR2 FQNEAQ, per germline (reference sequence). This CDR3 has 13 amino acids. The CDR3 DNA follows: TGTGCCAGCAGCCTAGACATGGGGATGGGCTACACCTTC. It yields the protein CASSLDMGMGYTF. Looking up the rest from reference TRBV7-9 and TRBJ1-2 gives the full variable domain: DTGVSQNPRHKITKRGQNVTFRCDPISEHNRLYWYRQTLGQGPEFLTYFQNEAQLEKSRLLSDRFSAERPKGSFSTLEIQRTEQGDSAMYLCASSLDMGMGYTFGSGTRLTVV.

There are a few counts of this clonotype. The J gene is TRBJ2-7, the V gene TRBV10-3; 7 bases match TRBD1. V dropped 6 bases and J dropped 4; count of bases not matched to a gene: 15. The CDR3 totals 16 residues. Germline CDR1 ENHRY, CDR2 SYGVKD. DNA for the CDR3: TGTGCCATCAGGGTGCGATCGGGACAGTCTAATTACGAGCAGTACTTC. Translation gives CAIRVRSGQSNYEQYF.

There are many counts of this clonotype. V and J are TRBV7-2 and TRBJ2-2; 9 positions match TRBD2. CDR1 is SGHTA and CDR2 is FQGNSA in the germline V gene. The CDR3 length is 14 residues. Germline trimming cut 11 bases from V and 8 bases from J; bases unmatched to any gene: 12. The CDR3 coding sequence is TGTGCCGCCCGAGAGAGCGGGGGGCCGGGGGAGCTGTTTTTT. This gives the protein CAARESGGPGELFF.